In its sample, the clone carrying this T cell receptor beta chain was seen a few times. TCRdb recomputed clones from the PCR reads via MiXCR. This table holds 24,000 or so clones, less than 15% found once. The data are from a study of metastatic and nonmetastatic thyroid tumors. Thyroid surgery had not been preceded by any treatment in any patient. The TCR sequence derives from a female donor with papillary thyroid cancer or a benign thyroid nodule (not recorded which). Some clones in this sample may be carry-over from other donors' samples. What was sequenced was blood.

The DNA for the CDR3 is TGTGCCAGCCTGGACAGGAGCTCCTATAATTCACCCCTCCACTTT. Translating it yields CASLDRSSYNSPLHF. V is TRBV6-1 and J is TRBJ1-6; 7 nucleotides line up with TRBD1. The CDR3 is 15 amino acids. Germline trimming cut 8 bases from V and 0 bases from J; bases unmatched to any gene: 4. Germline CDR1 MNHNS, CDR2 SASEGT.